The 24 T cell receptor beta chains listed next were all sequenced from one sample in a study of T-cell reconstitution after alpha-beta-depleted transplantation in children. During its preparation, the TCRbeta library received unique molecular identifiers. MiXCR was run by TCRdb on the PCR reads, yielding one entry per CDR3 protein. The sample consists of some 290,000 distinct CDR3 sequences, almost 10% of them appearing once. Specimen: PBMCs from the stem cell graft donor, collected from the stem cell graft. Receptor source: a human donor who donated a stem cell graft to a child with SCID.

This rearrangement joins TRBV14 to TRBJ2-2; perhaps TRBD1 as D (5 bases). V was clipped by 4 bases and J by 4 bases, with 16 bases between them. The CDR3 runs 16 residues. Germline V CDR1 and CDR2: SGHDN, FVKESK. CDR3 bases: TGTGCCAGCAGCCTAAGGGGAACGTTTAGCACCGGGGAGCTGTTTTTT. Encoded protein: CASSLRGTFSTGELFF.

This clonotype came up a few times. In DNA form, the CDR3 reads TGTGCCAGCAGCTTATCATCCAACTATGGCTACACCTTC. Its protein is CASSLSSNYGYTF. This chain uses TRBV7-6 with TRBJ1-2; no clear D gene. V gave up 2 bases and J gave up 2 bases, with 6 bases separating them. The CDR3 consists of 13 residues. Germline V gene data show CDR1 as SGHVS and CDR2 as FNYEAQ.

The table lists this clonotype with a few counts. The rearrangement links TRBV5-1 to TRBJ1-6; TRBD1 matches at 9 bases. The CDR3 runs to 16 residues. Germline lookup yields CDR1 SGHRS and CDR2 YFSETQ. Trimming took 4 bases from V and 7 from J; bases not matched to a gene: 9. In nucleotides, the CDR3 is TGCGCCAGCAGCCGGGACAGGGCCGGTGGGAATTCACCCCTCCACTTT. It encodes CASSRDRAGGNSPLHF.

CDR3 residues: CASKGPDTEAFF. The CDR3, as DNA: TGCGCCAGCAAGGGACCAGACACTGAAGCTTTCTTT. This sequence joins TRBV5-1 and TRBJ1-1; TRBD1 is a possible D gene (5 bases). The V gene lost 6 bases and the J gene lost 3 bases, with 9 bases spanning the gap. Germline CDR1 SGHRS, CDR2 YFSETQ. The CDR3 runs 12 residues. Using reference TRBV5-1 and TRBJ1-1 for the parts outside the CDR3, the full variable domain is KAGVTQTPRYLIKTRGQQVTLSCSPISGHRSVSWYQQTPGQGLQFLFEYFSETQRNKGNFPGRFSGRQFSNSRSEMNVSTLELGDSALYLCASKGPDTEAFFGQGTRLTVV.

This clonotype occurred many times. This chain uses TRBV29-1 with TRBJ1-1; weak D call: TRBD1 (6 bases). The length of the CDR3 is 13 residues. CDR1 SQVTM and CDR2 ANQGSEA come from the germline V gene. The germline V and J ends were trimmed by 7 bases and 3 bases, with 15 bases remaining between them. CDR3 sequence reads: CSGAQGVDTEAFF. The CDR3 bases are TGCAGCGGCGCACAGGGAGTGGACACTGAAGCTTTCTTT.

The chain couples TRBV3-1 to TRBJ2-3, with D possibly being TRBD1 (6 bases). The CDR3 runs to 15 residues. CDR1 LGHDT and CDR2 YNNKEL come from the germline V gene (reference sequence). V lost 11 bases and J 7 bases, leaving 25 bases between the germline ends. This CDR3 is CASSKEGTWTHTQYF. CDR3 nucleotide sequence: TGTGCCTCCTCCAAAGAGGGGACATGGACACATACGCAGTATTTT.

The sample holds a few counts of this clonotype. The chain carries TRBV2 and TRBJ2-2, with D possibly being TRBD1 (5 bases). Germline V gene sequence: CDR1 SNHLY, CDR2 FYNNEI. V was pared by 6 bases and J by 5 bases, with 16 bases between. The CDR3 runs 15 residues. This chain's CDR3 is CASRGDGVYTGELFF. The CDR3 DNA reads TGTGCCAGCAGAGGGGATGGGGTTTATACCGGGGAGCTGTTTTTT.

This clonotype was recorded many times. The chain combines TRBV10-3 with TRBJ1-4; no clear D. This CDR3 is built from 14 residues. Trimming left V 3 bases short and J 7 bases short, with 12 bases between. CDR1 and CDR2 (germline): ENHRY, SYGVKD. DNA of the CDR3: TGTGCCATCAGTGAAAGGACGGGAGCTGAAAAACTGTTTTTT. Its translation: CAISERTGAEKLFF.

This chain uses TRBV11-2 with TRBJ2-5; D ambiguous. The CDR3 totals 15 residues. Germline V CDR1 and CDR2: SGHAT, FQNNGV. Trimming stripped 1 base from V and 2 bases from J, with 11 bases between. The CDR3: CASSLGAALQETQYF. The CDR3 DNA sequence: TGTGCCAGCAGCTTAGGGGCAGCGTTACAAGAGACCCAGTACTTC.

This chain joins TRBV6-4 and TRBJ1-6; TRBD1 might be the D (5 bases). Between the trimmed V and J ends, which lost 6 bases and 7 bases, there was a span of 22 bases. The CDR3 covers 17 residues. The germline V gene encodes CDR1 MRHNA and CDR2 SNTAGT. The CDR3 coding sequence is TGTGCCAGCAGCGCCGGCCCCGACAGCTCATGGAATTCACCCCTCCACTTT. This translates into CASSAGPDSSWNSPLHF.

The sample holds a few counts of this clonotype. The chain employs TRBV7-8 and TRBJ2-5; D is undetermined. The CDR3 contains 16 residues. Trimming took off 1 base at V and 5 bases at J, with 17 bases between the two ends. Germline V gene sequence: CDR1 SGHVS, CDR2 FQNEAQ. The CDR3 spells CASSLVQESKWETQYF. CDR3 coding DNA: TGTGCCAGCAGCTTAGTTCAGGAATCTAAGTGGGAGACCCAGTACTTC.

This chain connects TRBV7-2 to TRBJ2-3, with TRBD2 identical over 11 bases. The V gene's germline CDR1 is SGHTA and CDR2 FQGNSA. CDR3 length: 18 residues. The V and J ends lost 1 base and 5 bases, in that order; junction bases with no gene match: 11. This CDR3 reads CASSLGLAGGPNKDTQYF. Here the CDR3 DNA reads TGTGCCAGCAGCTTAGGGCTAGCGGGGGGTCCGAATAAAGATACGCAGTATTTT.

Here the CDR3 reads CASIAGATDTQYF. CDR3 sequence (DNA): TGTGCCAGCATAGCGGGGGCCACAGATACGCAGTATTTT. The V gene is TRBV5-5, the J gene TRBJ2-3, with 9 bases aligning to TRBD2. From germline, CDR1 is SGHKS and CDR2 YYEKEE (reference sequence). The trim removed 6 bases at V and 2 bases at J, leaving 1 base unmatched. CDR3 length equals 13 residues. The full variable domain, in which reference TRBV5-5 and TRBJ2-3 provide the parts outside the CDR3, is DAGVTQSPTHLIKTRGQQVTLRCSPISGHKSVSWYQQVLGQGPQFIFQYYEKEERGRGNFPDRFSARQFPNYSSELNVNALLLGDSALYLCASIAGATDTQYFGPGTRLTVL.

This clonotype turned up a few times. The V call is TRBV12-3 or TRBV12-4, the J call TRBJ1-2, with no clear D. Between the trimmed V and J ends, which lost 2 bases and 0 bases, there was a span of 7 bases. This CDR3 is built from 14 residues. Here the CDR3 reads CASSLSGTNYGYTF. DNA of the CDR3: TGTGCCAGCAGTTTATCCGGGACTAACTATGGCTACACCTTC.

This clonotype was picked up a small number of times. The chain couples TRBV2 to TRBJ2-2; no definite D call. Between the trimmed V and J ends, which lost 4 bases and 0 bases, there was a span of 12 bases. The length of the CDR3 is 16 residues. The germline CDR1 and CDR2 sequences are SNHLY and FYNNEI. The CDR3 DNA reads as TGTGCCAGCAGTGCGCAGTCAGGAACGAACACCGGGGAGCTGTTTTTT. The encoded protein is CASSAQSGTNTGELFF.

V usage is TRBV12-3 or TRBV12-4 and J usage is TRBJ1-1; weak D call: TRBD1 (5 bases). Trimming removed 5 bases from V and 6 bases from J, with 16 bases in between. The CDR3 has 14 residues. CDR3 coding DNA: TGTGCCAGCAGTGGGGGACCGGGTTTCGCTGAAGCTTTCTTT. Translated: CASSGGPGFAEAFF.

This sequence joins TRBV10-3 and TRBJ2-3; 9 nucleotides agree with TRBD2. V lost 8 bases and J lost 1; bases outside the gene matches: 7. Germline CDR1 reads ENHRY; CDR2 reads SYGVKD. The CDR3 length is 15 residues. The CDR3 region is CAIGGGGAGTDTQYF. CDR3 sequence (DNA): TGTGCCATCGGCGGCGGGGGGGCCGGCACAGATACGCAGTATTTT.

This clonotype was counted ten times or more. The V call is TRBV28, the J call TRBJ1-2; weak D call: TRBD1 (6 bases). Germline-derived CDR1 and CDR2 are MDHEN and SYDVKM. Trimming shortened V by 4 bases and J by 7 bases, and 13 bases separated the two germline ends. This CDR3 has 13 amino acids. The chain's CDR3 is CASSSGVPSGYTF. The CDR3 DNA reads as TGTGCCAGCAGTTCAGGGGTTCCGTCTGGCTACACCTTC.

This clonotype was found many times. This rearrangement joins TRBV6-5 to TRBJ2-7; no reliable D call. The CDR3 is made up of 12 amino acids. V was clipped by 2 bases and J by 2 bases, with 4 bases between them. Per the germline V gene, CDR1 is MNHEY and CDR2 is SVGAGI. The CDR3 loop reads CASSYGPYEQYF. The CDR3 nucleotides are TGTGCCAGCAGTTACGGTCCCTACGAGCAGTACTTC.

V and J are TRBV12-3 or TRBV12-4 and TRBJ2-7; D not certain. The CDR3 has 13 amino acids. The V end lost 5 bases, the J end lost 2 bases, and 10 bases lay between the germline ends. The CDR3 region is CASSKHGTYEQYF. CDR3 bases: TGTGCCAGCAGTAAACACGGTACCTACGAGCAGTACTTC.

The table lists this clonotype with many counts. The rearrangement joins TRBV18 to TRBJ2-7; the D call may be TRBD1 or TRBD2 (5 bases each). From germline, CDR1 is KGHSH and CDR2 LQKENI. The V end was cut by 3 bases, the J end by 7 bases, with 13 bases between. This CDR3 contains 13 residues. The CDR3 nucleotides read TGTGCCAGCTCACCTAAGGGGTCGGGAGAGCAGTACTTC. As protein: CASSPKGSGEQYF.

This clonotype was observed a handful of times. The chain combines TRBV7-3 with TRBJ1-1; no reliable D call. The ends were cut back, 3 bases at V and 1 base at J, with 12 bases in the middle. The CDR3 contains 15 residues. CDR1 and CDR2 (germline): SGHTA, FQGTGA. The CDR3 loop is CASSLTGEANTEAFF. The DNA for the CDR3 is TGTGCCAGCAGCTTGACTGGGGAGGCGAACACTGAAGCTTTCTTT.

The genes are TRBV7-2 and TRBJ1-6, with D hard to call. Germline V lookup: CDR1 SGHTA, CDR2 FQGNSA. V lost 5 bases and J lost 10, with 12 bases in between. This CDR3 contains 13 residues. The CDR3 sequence is CASSLVTYSPLHF. The CDR3 bases are TGTGCCAGCAGCCTAGTAACGTACTCACCCCTCCACTTT.

This clonotype has a handful of counts. Compared with germline, one end of the junction differs, possibly owing to a read error. The genes are TRBV11-3 and TRBJ2-4; perhaps TRBD2 as D (6 bases). The CDR3 spans 12 residues. Germline V CDR1 and CDR2: SGHNT, YENEEA. The CDR3 protein is CASSFPARDSTF. The CDR3 DNA follows: TGTGCCAGCAGCTTTCCCGCCCGGGACTCCACCTTC.